The 5 T cell receptor beta chains presented below share a single source sample, sequenced in a study of OX40 agonist ivuxolimab in advanced cancers. Receptor amplification or capture employed the immunoSEQ multiplex PCR assay. TCRdb mirrors the immuneACCESS table, restricted to in-frame sequences. Some clones are absent from its copies; in checked studies, under half trace to an unresolved V gene, and the reason for the others is unknown. For this sample there are approximately 19,000 clones; approximately 84% appear just once. The ten largest clones take up around a fifth of the sample. This specimen consisted of CD4+ or CD8+ T cells sorted from blood, obtained in a trial of the OX40 agonist ivuxolimab. These receptor sequences come from an adult with an advanced solid tumor such as melanoma, head and neck, liver or kidney cancer.

The rearrangement uses TRBV19 and TRBJ2-7, with 8 bases aligning to TRBD1. V dropped 5 bases and J dropped 6; count of bases not matched to a gene: 9. The CDR3 length is 14 residues. Germline V gene data show CDR1 as LNHDA and CDR2 as SQIVND (reference sequence). The CDR3 is CASSPRGQELEQYF. The CDR3 nucleotides read TGTGCCAGTAGTCCCAGGGGGCAAGAACTCGAGCAGTACTTC.

This clone was counted a few times. This chain joins TRBV5-1 and TRBJ1-5; no definite D call. With 5 bases removed from V and 6 bases from J, the gap between germline ends came to 12 bases. The CDR3 is made up of 13 amino acids. In germline, CDR1 is SGHRS, CDR2 YFSETQ. As DNA, the CDR3 is TGCGCCAGCAGTATGACCGGGCCTCAGCCCCAGCATTTT. Protein product: CASSMTGPQPQHF.

The chain links TRBV2 to TRBJ2-5, with D unresolved. The V gene's germline CDR1 is SNHLY and CDR2 FYNNEI. Trimming removed 8 bases from V and 5 bases from J, with 21 bases in between. The CDR3 is made up of 15 amino acids. The CDR3 loop is CASPPGPGLGETQYF. In DNA, the CDR3 is TGTGCCAGCCCCCCCGGGCCAGGCTTGGGGGAGACCCAGTACTTC.

This sequence joins TRBV29-1 and TRBJ2-7, with 7 bases lining up with TRBD1. The junction had 2 bases not matched to a gene; V was cut back by 2 bases and J by 4 bases. Germline loops: CDR1 SQVTM, CDR2 ANQGSEA. The CDR3 extends over 12 amino acids. CDR3 amino acids: CSVEIQGYEQYF. The CDR3 coding sequence is TGCAGCGTTGAAATACAGGGGTACGAGCAGTACTTC.

CDR3 DNA: TGTGCCAGCAGCAACCGGGACAGCAATCAGCCCCAGCATTTT. Translating gives CASSNRDSNQPQHF. The chain uses TRBV7-9 and TRBJ1-5; tentative D call: TRBD1 (5 bases). Trimming stripped 5 bases from V and 1 base from J, with 9 bases between. This CDR3 spans 14 amino acids. Germline V gene lookup returns CDR1 SEHNR and CDR2 FQNEAQ (reference sequence).